This T cell receptor (beta chain) was obtained from a study of T cell responses to AZD1222 COVID-19 vaccine. About the research overall: Investigators merged groups given second doses at roughly 4 or roughly 12 weeks. Study conclusions and caveats: Scientists sampled the repertoires only once the peak T cell response had passed. Epitopes outside B.1.351 and B.1.1.7 mutated regions reportedly drew nearly half of spike TCRs.

About this clone itself: Its antigen is unknown.

The V gene lost 2 bases and the J gene lost 1 base, with 11 bases spanning the gap. Germline loops: CDR1 SGHTA, CDR2 FQGNSA. The CDR3 covers 15 residues. Clones were read by immunoSEQ multiplex PCR, and TCRdb kept only the in-frame ones, dropping some. Among about 85,000 clones listed, roughly nine tenths were seen once. The starting material was peripheral blood, obtained on day 0 of AZD1222 vaccination. V gene TRBV7-2 combines with J gene TRBJ2-5; TRBD1 is a possible D gene (5 bases). The TCR originated in an adult in good health. CDR3 loop: CASSLPGSGQETQYF. The CDR3 nucleotides read TGTGCCAGCAGCTTACCAGGGTCTGGCCAAGAGACCCAGTACTTC. The entire variable domain, with the rest obtained from reference TRBV7-2 and TRBJ2-5, is as follows: GAGVSQSPSNKVTEKGKDVELRCDPISGHTALYWYRQSLGQGLEFLIYFQGNSAPDKSGLPSDRFSAERTGGSVSTLTIQRTQQEDSAVYLCASSLPGSGQETQYFGPGTRLLVL.